The 30 T cell receptor beta chains presented below share a single source sample, sequenced in a study of Graves' ophthalmopathy and Graves' hyperthyroidism. The sequenced template was RNA, covering the TCR beta CDR3 region. First-round RT-PCR with HTBI primers preceded a second-round multiplex PCR. TCRdb recomputed calls from the multiplex PCR reads with MiXCR, one row per CDR3 protein. The repertoire has roughly 420,000 distinct CDR3 sequences, about 21% of them found once; the top ten carry under 3%. The sequenced material came from peripheral blood. The receptors here all came from a woman under 30 with stable Graves' hyperthyroidism.

V and J are TRBV6-1 and TRBJ2-7; D gene unclear. The V and J ends lost 1 base and 0 bases respectively, with 10 bases between them. Germline V CDR1 and CDR2: MNHNS, SASEGT. This CDR3 has 15 amino acids. This chain's CDR3 is CASSEERISSYEQYF. The CDR3 nucleotides are TGTGCCAGCAGTGAAGAGAGGATCAGCTCCTACGAGCAGTACTTC.

There are many counts of this clonotype. J is TRBJ2-7 and V is TRBV10-3; 11 bases are shared with TRBD1. Germline values: CDR1 ENHRY, CDR2 SYGVKD. V was clipped by 3 bases and J by 7 bases; unmatched bases: 23. The CDR3 sequence is 20 residues long. The CDR3 loop is CAISDSPYPPQRDRGSEQYF. CDR3 in DNA: TGTGCCATCAGTGACTCACCCTACCCACCCCAACGGGACAGGGGGTCGGAGCAGTACTTC.

This clonotype showed up many times. The V gene is TRBV12-3 or TRBV12-4, the J gene TRBJ1-2, with TRBD1 identical over 9 bases. Unmatched junction bases numbered 5, after V lost 3 bases and J lost 6 bases. This CDR3 comprises 14 residues. The CDR3 DNA reads as TGTGCCAGCAGTTTGGACAGGGGAAGGCATGGCTACACCTTC. Protein sequence: CASSLDRGRHGYTF.

This clonotype was seen many times. J is TRBJ2-5 and V is TRBV20-1; the match to TRBD1 covers 12 bases. From germline, CDR1 is DFQATT and CDR2 SNEGSKA (reference sequence). The CDR3 contains 16 residues. With 6 bases clipped from V and 7 bases from J, the junction kept 15 bases outside the gene matches. This CDR3 reads CSAEGDRGRGWGTQYF. CDR3 bases: TGCAGTGCAGAAGGGGACAGGGGGCGAGGATGGGGGACCCAGTACTTC.

This clonotype showed up many times. The chain carries TRBV6-1 and TRBJ2-2; TRBD1 matches 7 bases. Losses at the gene ends were 3 bases for V and 3 bases for J; bases not matched to a gene: 4. CDR1 and CDR2 from the germline V gene are MNHNS and SASEGT. CDR3 length: 15 amino acids. Here the CDR3 DNA reads TGTGCCAGCAGTGACGGGACAGACTACACCGGGGAGCTGTTTTTT. It specifies CASSDGTDYTGELFF.

This clonotype has at least ten counts. The chain couples TRBV7-9 to TRBJ1-1, with a tentative D call TRBD1 (6 bases). This CDR3 is 11 amino acids long. Germline values: CDR1 SEHNR, CDR2 FQNEAQ (reference sequence). The germline V and J ends were trimmed by 8 bases and 4 bases, with 8 bases remaining between them. CDR3 amino acids: CASRGATEAFF. The CDR3 coding sequence is TGTGCCAGCCGGGGGGCCACTGAAGCTTTCTTT.

In this sample, this clonotype turned up many times. The gene calls are TRBV6-2 or TRBV6-3 and TRBJ2-7; 8 bases match TRBD2. CDR1 is MNHEY, CDR2 SVGEGT, per germline. CDR3 size: 19 residues. V lost 6 bases and J lost 3; bases outside the gene matches: 22. CDR3 sequence: CASSPAVSGGSHFLYEQYF. As DNA, the CDR3 is TGTGCCAGCAGCCCCGCCGTGAGCGGGGGCTCCCACTTCCTCTACGAGCAGTACTTC.

The V gene is TRBV20-1, the J gene TRBJ2-7; no firm D call. The germline V and J ends were trimmed by 1 base and 6 bases, with 10 bases remaining between them. This CDR3 contains 12 residues. CDR1 is DFQATT and CDR2 is SNEGSKA in the germline V gene (reference sequence). The CDR3 here is CSARGQSGEQYF. The CDR3 coding sequence is TGCAGTGCTAGAGGTCAGAGTGGCGAGCAGTACTTC.

This clonotype was seen at least ten times. The chain has TRBV20-1 and TRBJ2-7; 8 positions agree with TRBD1. The CDR3 is made up of 14 amino acids. Trimming removed 2 bases from V and 3 bases from J; junction bases left unmatched: 6. Germline V gene data show CDR1 as DFQATT and CDR2 as SNEGSKA (reference sequence). The CDR3, as DNA: TGCAGTGCTAGAACCGGGACAGGAAACTACGAGCAGTACTTC. Encoded protein: CSARTGTGNYEQYF.

This clonotype was seen ten or more times. V usage is TRBV28 and J usage is TRBJ1-5; no reliable D call. CDR1 MDHEN and CDR2 SYDVKM come from the germline V gene. The CDR3 contains 14 residues. The V end lost 5 bases, the J end lost 6 bases, and 14 bases lay between the germline ends. The CDR3 nucleotides read TGTGCCAGCAGTCTCCCGGGTTCGGGTCAGCCCCAGCATTTT. It encodes CASSLPGSGQPQHF.

This clonotype was counted many times. This chain joins TRBV5-6 and TRBJ2-7, with D uncertain. The germline CDR1 and CDR2 sequences are SGHDT and YYEEEE. The CDR3 length is 13 residues. V gave up 0 bases and J gave up 9 bases, with 13 bases separating them. The CDR3 bases are TGTGCCAGCAGCTTGGGAGGTGACGCCAGGCAGTACTTC. It translates to CASSLGGDARQYF.

This clonotype was observed at least ten times. The genes are TRBV6-1 and TRBJ2-7; TRBD1 aligns across 11 bases. The CDR3 spans 16 residues. Germline CDR1 is MNHNS and CDR2 is SASEGT. V lost 4 bases and J lost 3; bases outside the gene matches: 8. CDR3 region: CASSADGTGGFYEQYF. Written as DNA, the CDR3 is TGTGCCAGCAGTGCAGACGGGACAGGGGGTTTCTACGAGCAGTACTTC.

DNA for the CDR3: TGTGCCAGCAGAATACTAGCGGGAGAAGCCTACGAGCAGTACTTC. Translating gives CASRILAGEAYEQYF. The chain joins TRBV28 to TRBJ2-7, with 11 bases lining up with TRBD2. Germline V CDR1 and CDR2: MDHEN, SYDVKM. Trimming at V came to 6 bases and at J to 2 bases, leaving 6 bases not matched to a gene. The CDR3 runs 15 residues.

This clonotype is a singleton in its sample. The chain has TRBV11-2 and TRBJ2-7, with D uncertain. The CDR3 covers 12 residues. V gave up 3 bases and J gave up 6 bases, with 9 bases separating them. Germline V CDR1 and CDR2: SGHAT, FQNNGV. The CDR3 sequence: CASSLAETEQYF. CDR3 DNA: TGTGCCAGCAGCTTGGCAGAGACCGAGCAGTACTTC.

Details on this clonotype: This clone may be a read error of a much larger clone one base away. In DNA, the CDR3 is TGTGCCAGCAGCTTTGGACAGGGGGCGGGTGGCTACACCTTC. Its translation: CASSFGQGAGGYTF. The chain is built from TRBV11-2 and TRBJ1-2, with 11 bases that match TRBD1. Trimming cost V 3 bases and J 7 bases; bases outside gene matches: 4. Germline V CDR1 and CDR2: SGHAT, FQNNGV. CDR3 length: 14 residues. The full variable domain, completed using reference TRBV11-2 and TRBJ1-2, is EAGVAQSPRYKIIEKRQSVAFWCNPISGHATLYWYQQILGQGPKLLIQFQNNGVVDDSQLPKDRFSAERLKGVDSTLKIQPAKLEDSAVYLCASSFGQGAGGYTFGSGTRLTVV.

This sequence joins TRBV18 and TRBJ2-7, with 7 positions matching TRBD1. V shed 6 bases, J shed 2 bases, and the junction held 13 bases outside the gene matches. Germline lookup yields CDR1 KGHSH and CDR2 LQKENI. The CDR3 loop spans 16 amino acids. In DNA, the CDR3 is TGTGCCAGCTCGACAATCCCGGGACAGACGGCCTACGAGCAGTACTTC. This gives the protein CASSTIPGQTAYEQYF.

This clonotype was seen more than once but under ten times. The rearrangement joins TRBV9 to TRBJ1-1; D unresolved. Trimming shortened V by 0 bases and J by 6 bases, and 12 bases separated the two germline ends. This CDR3 contains 14 residues. Germline lookup yields CDR1 SGDLS and CDR2 YYNGEE. The CDR3 region is CASSVDGMDPEAFF. In DNA form, the CDR3 reads TGTGCCAGCAGCGTAGATGGCATGGATCCTGAAGCTTTCTTT.

This clonotype came up many times. The J gene is TRBJ2-7, the V gene TRBV10-3; 10 positions agree with TRBD2. CDR3 size: 14 residues. CDR1 and CDR2 from the germline V gene are ENHRY and SYGVKD. V lost 5 bases, J lost 3 bases, and 4 bases stayed unmatched. CDR3 loop: CAISPSGSNYEQYF. For the CDR3, the DNA is TGTGCCATCAGTCCTAGCGGGAGTAACTACGAGCAGTACTTC.

This clonotype was seen only a few times. The V gene is TRBV7-2, the J gene TRBJ2-7, with 7 bases matching TRBD2. The CDR3 consists of 16 residues. V gave up 1 base and J gave up 3 bases; unmatched junction bases: 9. Germline CDR1 SGHTA, CDR2 FQGNSA. In nucleotides, the CDR3 is TGTGCCAGCAGCTTAGGGCTAGCGGAGGGGCTCTACGAGCAGTACTTC. This sequence encodes CASSLGLAEGLYEQYF. Full variable domain (outside the CDR3, taken from reference TRBV7-2 and TRBJ2-7): GAGVSQSPSNKVTEKGKDVELRCDPISGHTALYWYRQSLGQGLEFLIYFQGNSAPDKSGLPSDRFSAERTGGSVSTLTIQRTQQEDSAVYLCASSLGLAEGLYEQYFGPGTRLTVT.

This clonotype was seen repeatedly, ten times or more. The chain is built from TRBV7-2 and TRBJ2-5; D remains ambiguous. Germline lookup yields CDR1 SGHTA and CDR2 FQGNSA. The CDR3 spans 12 residues. The germline V and J ends were trimmed by 1 base and 7 bases, with 7 bases remaining between them. CDR3 sequence (DNA): TGTGCCAGCAGCTTAGAGGGCTGGACCCAGTACTTC. It yields the protein CASSLEGWTQYF.

This clonotype came up many times. The chain recombines TRBV7-9 with TRBJ2-5, with D unclear. Germline V lookup: CDR1 SEHNR, CDR2 FQNEAQ (reference sequence). Trimming left V 2 bases short and J 2 bases short, with 9 bases between. The CDR3 runs 14 residues. The CDR3 sequence: CASSLSRIQETQYF. CDR3 sequence (DNA): TGTGCCAGCAGCTTATCGCGGATACAAGAGACCCAGTACTTC.

The genes are TRBV11-2 and TRBJ2-2; 10 nucleotides agree with TRBD1. CDR3 length equals 17 residues. Losses at the gene ends were 5 bases for V and 1 base for J; bases not matched to a gene: 7. CDR1 is SGHAT and CDR2 is FQNNGV in the germline V gene. The CDR3 here is CASSRSRDRGNTGELFF. In nucleotides, the CDR3 is TGTGCCAGCAGCCGAAGCCGGGACAGGGGGAACACCGGGGAGCTGTTTTTT.

In its sample, this clonotype was seen many times. V usage is TRBV12-3 or TRBV12-4 and J usage is TRBJ1-1, with TRBD1 matching over 7 bases. This CDR3 spans 17 amino acids. Trimming removed 2 bases from V and 1 base from J; junction bases left unmatched: 10. The CDR3 region is CASSLSPGQPPNTEAFF. The CDR3, as DNA: TGTGCCAGCAGTTTATCGCCGGGACAGCCTCCGAACACTGAAGCTTTCTTT.

A note on this clonotype: An end of the junction differs from the germline gene, which may be a read error. The gene calls are TRBV11-2 and TRBJ2-2; 7 bases line up with TRBD1. Germline V CDR1 and CDR2: SGHAT, FQNNGV. CDR3 length: 15 residues. CDR3 nucleotide sequence: TGTGCCAGCAGGTGGGGACAGATGAACACCGGGGAGCCGTTTTTT. It codes for CASRWGQMNTGEPFF.

This clonotype was observed at least ten times. The rearrangement links TRBV15 to TRBJ2-5; a weak D match, TRBD2 (5 bases). The CDR3 runs to 13 residues. V was cut by 4 bases and J by 8 bases, with 14 bases left in between. The germline V gene encodes CDR1 LNHNV and CDR2 YYDKDF (reference sequence). The CDR3 sequence: CATSIPSAGTQYF. The CDR3 DNA reads TGTGCCACCAGCATCCCCTCTGCGGGCACCCAGTACTTC.

This clonotype was recorded many times. The chain couples TRBV12-3 or TRBV12-4 to TRBJ1-6, with 9 bases fitting TRBD1. Trimming at V came to 11 bases and at J to 9 bases, leaving 11 bases not matched to a gene. The CDR3 is made up of 14 amino acids. CDR3 nucleotide sequence: TGTGCCTCGAGGTGGGACAGGGTAACTTCACCCCTCCACTTT. Translated: CASRWDRVTSPLHF.

There are many counts of this clonotype. The chain couples TRBV12-3 or TRBV12-4 to TRBJ2-7; 9 bases line up with TRBD1. V shed 2 bases, J shed 6 bases, and the junction held 8 bases outside the gene matches. The CDR3 runs to 15 residues. In DNA form, the CDR3 reads TGTGCCAGCAGTTTAAGCTGGGACAGGGACGCCGAGCAGTACTTC. Amino acid sequence: CASSLSWDRDAEQYF.

This clonotype came up many times. This rearrangement joins TRBV7-8 to TRBJ1-3, with a weak D call TRBD1 (5 bases). Germline V gene sequence: CDR1 SGHVS, CDR2 FQNEAQ. This CDR3 spans 14 amino acids. V lost 6 bases to trimming and J lost 0 bases, with 9 bases between them. In DNA, the CDR3 is TGTGCCAGCAGTTCTGGGGCCTCTGGAAACACCATATATTTT. This gives the protein CASSSGASGNTIYF.

This clonotype has just a few counts. CDR3 sequence: CASFTDRAWETQYF. The CDR3 DNA follows: TGTGCCAGCTTCACTGACAGGGCGTGGGAGACCCAGTACTTC. The rearrangement joins TRBV2 to TRBJ2-5, with 7 bases lining up with TRBD1. The CDR3 has 14 residues. V shed 8 bases, J shed 5 bases, and the junction held 11 bases outside the gene matches. Looked up from germline, CDR1 is SNHLY and CDR2 is FYNNEI.

Many counts were recorded for this clonotype. A junction boundary mismatches the germline segment, possibly from a read error. This sequence joins TRBV28 and TRBJ2-4; the D is unclear. Germline CDR1 and CDR2: MDHEN and SYDVKM. This CDR3 has 16 residues. The CDR3 bases are TGTGCCAGCAGTTGGCTAGGGAAGGATGTCAAAAACATTAAGTACTTC. Protein: CASSWLGKDVKNIKYF.